The clone carrying this T cell receptor (beta chain) was seen only a few times. What it binds is not known. Reverse transcription of all isolated RNA meant that expressed TCRB transcripts were sequenced. Repertoires were generated with immunoSEQ multiplex PCR, while TCRdb's copy carries only in-frame clones and drops some. This sample has 500,000 to 650,000 clones, with 9.5% to 15% found just once. This entry is derived from a study of beta chain features in type 1 diabetes. Study-wide findings and caveats: Across all four CD4+ subsets, people with type 1 diabetes showed modestly shorter TCRB CDR3s.

Germline V lookup: CDR1 MNHNS, CDR2 SASEGT. The length of the CDR3 is 16 residues. With 1 base clipped from V and 11 bases from J, the junction kept 12 bases outside the gene matches. The source is a man aged 25-45 years with type 1 diabetes. This chain links TRBV6-1 with TRBJ2-1, with 9 bases matching TRBD1. The specimen sequenced was naive CD4+ T cells from blood. CDR3 protein: CASSEVGTGFEMQQFF. The CDR3, as DNA: TGTGCCAGCAGTGAAGTCGGGACAGGGTTCGAAATGCAGCAGTTCTTC.